Listed below are T cell receptor beta chains from one sample, sequenced in a study of T-cell memory formation after mild COVID-19. TCRdb reprocessed the 5' RACE reads with MiXCR, giving one entry per CDR3 protein. This sample carries 120,000 or so distinct CDR3 sequences, over 15% of them seen once, and the ten largest clones take approximately 5%. The sample taken for sequencing was PBMCs or a T cell subset sorted from them (not recorded which). The receptor set was obtained from a man in his late teens or twenties who had mild COVID-19 (a few samples of this study predate the infection). Cell type and time point are not known. The CDR3 runs from the conserved cysteine through the conserved F or W. A D gene is named only where the DNA matches it firmly. The size entry is marked missing in some rows and otherwise reads once, few, many or a size class.

d_call,clone_size,j_call,v_call,cdr3_aa,cdr3_nt
NA,few,TRBJ1-3,TRBV5-1,CASSLYRYNSGNTIYF,TGCGCCAGCAGCTTATACCGCTACAACTCTGGAAACACCATATATTTT
TRBD2,NA,TRBJ2-1,TRBV2,CASSAIGLAAYNEQFF,TGTGCCAGCAGTGCGATAGGACTAGCGGCTTACAATGAGCAGTTCTTC
NA,few,TRBJ2-5,TRBV6-4,CASSRALGETQYF,TGTGCCAGCAGTCGGGCCCTGGGGGAGACCCAGTACTTC
NA,NA,TRBJ1-2,TRBV4-1,CASSPQLGLGSGYTF,TGCGCCAGCAGCCCCCAACTGGGCCTGGGATCTGGCTACACCTTC
NA,few,TRBJ2-3,TRBV5-1,CASSLAGSGDTQYF,TGCGCCAGCAGCTTGGCAGGATCGGGAGATACGCAGTATTTT
NA,NA,TRBJ1-2,TRBV5-4,CASSLESSPSYGYTF,TGTGCCAGCAGCTTGGAGAGCAGCCCTTCCTATGGCTACACCTTC
TRBD1,few,TRBJ2-7,TRBV12-3/TRBV12-4,CASRQTQGAVRYEQYF,TGTGCCAGCCGACAAACGCAGGGGGCGGTTAGGTACGAGCAGTACTTC
TRBD1,NA,TRBJ2-3,TRBV10-3,CAISAGTGSDTQYF,TGTGCCATCAGTGCGGGGACAGGGTCAGATACGCAGTATTTT
TRBD2,NA,TRBJ2-1,TRBV9,CASSGGGDYNEQFF,TGTGCCAGCAGCGGCGGGGGGGATTACAATGAGCAGTTCTTC
TRBD1,NA,TRBJ2-3,TRBV7-9,CASSLGTGTFLFLSTDTQYF,TGTGCCAGCAGCCTCGGGACAGGGACCTTTCTTTTCCTCAGCACAGATACGCAGTATTTT
NA,few,TRBJ2-5,TRBV27,CASSSRGRLTQYF,TGTGCCAGCAGTTCACGGGGGCGGTTGACCCAGTACTTC
NA,NA,TRBJ2-5,TRBV5-1,CASRPGTPRKETQYF,TGCGCCAGCAGGCCCGGGACCCCTCGCAAAGAGACCCAGTACTTC
NA,NA,TRBJ2-1,TRBV11-2,CASSFAGLDNNEQFF,TGTGCCAGCAGCTTCGCGGGCTTAGACAACAATGAGCAGTTCTTC
TRBD2,NA,TRBJ2-1,TRBV5-1,CASSLVASGVQEQFF,TGCGCCAGCAGCTTGGTGGCTAGCGGGGTTCAGGAGCAGTTCTTC
NA,few,TRBJ2-1,TRBV7-9,CASSLTINYNEQFF,TGTGCCAGCAGCTTAACGATCAATTACAATGAGCAGTTCTTC
TRBD2,few,TRBJ2-3,TRBV6-5,CASRRTSGGRADTQYF,TGTGCCAGCAGGCGGACTAGCGGGGGGAGGGCAGATACGCAGTATTTT
TRBD2,few,TRBJ2-3,TRBV10-3,CAISAGTNTDTQYF,TGTGCCATCAGTGCCGGGACTAACACAGATACGCAGTATTTT
NA,many,TRBJ2-3,TRBV7-2,CASSLEGLRGQYF,TGTGCCAGCAGCTTGGAGGGTCTTAGGGGGCAGTATTTT
TRBD1,NA,TRBJ2-7,TRBV3-1,CASSHRRDRGHEQYF,TGTGCCAGCAGCCACCGCCGGGACAGGGGTCACGAGCAGTACTTC
NA,NA,TRBJ1-5,TRBV7-2,CASSLDTGNQPQHF,TGTGCCAGCAGCCTAGATACAGGCAATCAGCCCCAGCATTTT
TRBD2,NA,TRBJ2-5,TRBV7-2,CASSSPLAGGPKKTQYF,TGTGCCAGCAGCTCGCCGCTAGCGGGGGGTCCTAAGAAGACCCAGTACTTC
NA,few,TRBJ1-1,TRBV6-5,CASSYSRKNTEAFF,TGTGCCAGCAGTTACTCGAGGAAGAACACTGAAGCTTTCTTT
NA,few,TRBJ2-3,TRBV20-1,CSALRGGGFNTQYF,TGCAGTGCCCTTAGAGGAGGGGGTTTCAATACGCAGTATTTT
NA,NA,TRBJ2-7,TRBV4-1,CASSQDRNRVSYEQYF,TGCGCCAGCAGCCAAGATAGGAACAGGGTCTCCTACGAGCAGTACTTC
NA,few,TRBJ2-3,TRBV20-1,CSARLGVGDTQYF,TGCAGTGCTAGATTGGGGGTTGGGGACACGCAGTATTTT
NA,few,TRBJ1-2,TRBV3-1,CASSRGGPAANYGYTF,TGTGCCAGCAGCCGGGGGGGGCCAGCGGCTAACTATGGCTACACCTTC
NA,few,TRBJ1-1,TRBV20-1,CSARDTADTEAFF,TGCAGTGCTAGAGACACAGCTGACACTGAAGCTTTCTTT
TRBD1,NA,TRBJ1-1,TRBV6-4,CASSETGGEVEAFF,TGTGCCAGCAGCGAGACAGGGGGCGAGGTTGAAGCTTTCTTT
TRBD2,few,TRBJ2-2,TRBV5-6,CASRRTSGGARTGELFF,TGTGCCAGCAGACGGACTAGCGGGGGGGCGAGGACCGGGGAGCTGTTTTTT
NA,NA,TRBJ2-5,TRBV2,CARGLTRETQYF,TGTGCCAGGGGCCTTACCCGGGAGACCCAGTACTTC
NA,many,TRBJ2-1,TRBV28,CASRDRHNEQFF,TGTGCCAGCAGGGACAGACACAATGAGCAGTTCTTC
NA,few,TRBJ1-3,TRBV20-1,CSARDPRGNTIYF,TGCAGTGCTAGAGACCCTCGAGGAAACACCATATATTTT
NA,NA,TRBJ2-5,TRBV5-1,CASSTGVQETQYF,TGCGCCAGCAGCACGGGGGTCCAAGAGACCCAGTACTTC
NA,NA,TRBJ2-7,TRBV20-1,CSAAGHGDFYEQYF,TGCAGTGCTGCCGGACACGGAGATTTCTACGAGCAGTACTTC
TRBD2,NA,TRBJ2-3,TRBV28,CASAAGWGGPDTQYF,TGTGCCAGCGCCGCTGGGTGGGGGGGACCAGATACGCAGTATTTT
NA,NA,TRBJ1-2,TRBV2,CASSEGGYGYTF,TGTGCCAGCAGTGAGGGGGGATATGGCTACACCTTC
NA,NA,TRBJ1-2,TRBV20-1,CSAGGHTNGYTF,TGCAGTGCTGGCGGACATACAAATGGCTACACCTTC
NA,NA,TRBJ1-4,TRBV5-1,CASSQGWDEKLFF,TGCGCCAGCAGCCAGGGCTGGGATGAAAAACTGTTTTTT
TRBD1,many,TRBJ1-5,TRBV20-1,CSANRGVGQPQHF,TGCAGTGCGAACAGGGGGGTCGGTCAGCCCCAGCATTTT
TRBD1,few,TRBJ2-1,TRBV7-2,CASSLVTAGTGVYNEQFF,TGTGCCAGCAGCTTAGTTACCGCCGGGACAGGGGTCTACAATGAGCAGTTCTTC
TRBD1,NA,TRBJ1-1,TRBV29-1,CSGGQARGTEAFF,TGCAGCGGGGGACAGGCGAGAGGGACTGAAGCTTTCTTT
NA,many,TRBJ2-7,TRBV12-5,CASGLVRLTAEPYEQYF,TGTGCTAGTGGTTTGGTACGATTGACAGCGGAACCCTACGAGCAGTACTTC
NA,NA,TRBJ2-5,TRBV4-2,CASSQDSYPRETQYF,TGTGCCAGCAGCCAAGATTCTTACCCTCGGGAGACCCAGTACTTC
NA,NA,TRBJ2-3,TRBV25-1,CASSDSRGDTQYF,TGTGCCAGCAGTGACTCGAGGGGAGATACGCAGTATTTT
TRBD1,NA,TRBJ1-2,TRBV6-5,CASSYRQGYGYTF,TGTGCCAGCAGTTACCGACAGGGATATGGCTACACCTTC
NA,NA,TRBJ2-3,TRBV24-1,CATGDTTDTQYF,TGTGCCACCGGGGACACCACAGATACGCAGTATTTT
TRBD1,NA,TRBJ2-5,TRBV29-1,CSVWTGAETQYF,TGCAGCGTCTGGACAGGGGCTGAGACCCAGTACTTC
TRBD1,NA,TRBJ1-2,TRBV5-1,CASSEGQGSGYTF,TGCGCCAGCAGCGAGGGACAGGGAAGTGGCTACACCTTC
NA,NA,TRBJ1-2,TRBV7-2,CASSSPGRGYTF,TGTGCCAGCAGCTCACCGGGGAGGGGCTACACCTTC
NA,few,TRBJ2-5,TRBV7-3,CASSRLNQETQYF,TGTGCCAGCAGCAGACTGAACCAAGAGACCCAGTACTTC
TRBD2,many,TRBJ2-5,TRBV5-1,CASSFGTSGGIETQYF,TGCGCCAGCAGCTTCGGGACTAGCGGGGGGATTGAGACCCAGTACTTC
TRBD1,NA,TRBJ1-1,TRBV15,CATSLQGATEAFF,TGTGCCACCAGCCTCCAGGGGGCCACTGAAGCTTTCTTT
TRBD1,NA,TRBJ1-1,TRBV20-1,CSARESPGQVNTEAFF,TGCAGTGCTAGAGAAAGTCCGGGACAGGTGAACACTGAAGCTTTCTTT
TRBD1,NA,TRBJ2-5,TRBV2,CASRKGTGREETQYF,TGTGCCAGCAGAAAAGGGACAGGGAGGGAAGAGACCCAGTACTTC
TRBD1,NA,TRBJ1-5,TRBV20-1,CSAWGQSFNQPQHF,TGCAGTGCCTGGGGACAGTCATTCAATCAGCCCCAGCATTTT